These 27 T cell receptor beta chains share one sample of origin, sequenced in a study of shared clonotypes between healthy human individuals (dated by TCRdb to the early 2020s). Library preparation used the immunoSEQ multiplex PCR assay. TCRdb limited this immuneACCESS table to in-frame rearrangements with V and J called. A share of clones is missing; checked studies link under half to unresolved V genes, and the rest is unexplained. Here the sample has about 2.1 million clones; 80% to 95% occur a single time. Of the sample, around 1.7% is held by the ten largest clones. CD8 naive samples were obtained by positive selection for CCR7 among CD45RO-negative cells, yielding a CD45RA+CCR7+ population from which TemRA cells were excluded. The specimen was naive CD8+ T cells from PBMCs. The sample's cell subset or site label, decoded: CD45RA+CCR7+. All receptors come from a man between 18 and 35 years old in good health. Some clones in this sample may be carry-over from other donors' samples.

The chain employs TRBV30 and TRBJ1-1, with unresolved D. The CDR3 loop spans 12 amino acids. Per germline, CDR1 GTSNPN and CDR2 SVGIG (reference sequence). V was pared by 0 bases and J by 6 bases, with 8 bases between. CDR3 region: CAWSVLGSEAFF. CDR3 in DNA: TGTGCCTGGAGTGTACTGGGGTCTGAAGCTTTCTTT.

The rearrangement uses TRBV2 and TRBJ1-1; no clear D. The germline V gene encodes CDR1 SNHLY and CDR2 FYNNEI. The CDR3 is 13 residues long. Trimming cost V 9 bases and J 6 bases, with 17 bases left between them. CDR3 protein: CASWDWEEAEAFF. DNA of the CDR3: TGTGCCAGTTGGGATTGGGAAGAGGCTGAAGCTTTCTTT.

V is TRBV4-3 and J is TRBJ2-7; D is possibly TRBD1 (5 bases). The CDR3 has 15 residues. V was pared by 5 bases and J by 3 bases, with 17 bases between. CDR1 and CDR2 from the germline V gene are LGHNA and YSLEER. The CDR3 DNA sequence: TGCGCCAGCAGCGCCCGGGTCGGCAGGGTCTACGAGCAGTACTTC. It is translated as CASSARVGRVYEQYF.

V is TRBV9 and J is TRBJ2-7, with unresolved D. V lost 0 bases to trimming and J lost 3 bases, with 10 bases between them. In germline, CDR1 is SGDLS, CDR2 YYNGEE. The CDR3 spans 14 residues. Here the CDR3 reads CASSVGADVYEQYF. The CDR3, as DNA: TGTGCCAGCAGCGTAGGGGCAGACGTCTACGAGCAGTACTTC.

This chain connects TRBV11-2 to TRBJ2-1; TRBD2 is a possible D gene (6 bases). This CDR3 contains 15 residues. Germline assignment: CDR1 SGHAT and CDR2 FQNNGV. The V and J ends lost 5 bases and 0 bases respectively, with 11 bases between them. This CDR3 reads CASSVRDFSYNEQFF. CDR3 DNA sequence: TGTGCCAGCAGCGTCCGGGACTTCTCCTACAATGAGCAGTTCTTC. The full variable domain, its missing parts supplied by reference TRBV11-2 and TRBJ2-1, is EAGVAQSPRYKIIEKRQSVAFWCNPISGHATLYWYQQILGQGPKLLIQFQNNGVVDDSQLPKDRFSAERLKGVDSTLKIQPAKLEDSAVYLCASSVRDFSYNEQFFGPGTRLTVL.

The V and J genes are TRBV27 and TRBJ2-7; D is perhaps TRBD2 (5 bases). The V end was cut by 7 bases, the J end by 0 bases, with 10 bases between. Looked up from germline, CDR1 is MNHEY and CDR2 is SMNVEV (reference sequence). The CDR3 contains 13 residues. This CDR3 reads CASKPAASYEQYF. The CDR3 DNA sequence: TGTGCCAGCAAGCCAGCGGCCTCCTACGAGCAGTACTTC.

V is TRBV30 and J is TRBJ1-6, with TRBD1 as a possible D gene (6 bases). Germline-derived CDR1 and CDR2 are GTSNPN and SVGIG (reference sequence). The CDR3 has 15 residues. The germline V and J ends were trimmed by 3 bases and 9 bases, with 18 bases remaining between them. The CDR3 here is CAWRLPGELSSPLHF. Here the CDR3 DNA reads TGTGCCTGGAGACTTCCAGGGGAATTAAGTTCACCCCTCCACTTT.

The gene calls are TRBV28 and TRBJ2-7; tentative D call: TRBD2 (6 bases). V was shortened by 6 bases and J by 3 bases, with 15 bases between the two germline ends. The CDR3 sequence is 14 residues long. CDR1 and CDR2 from the germline V gene are MDHEN and SYDVKM. CDR3: CASSPGGGGYEQYF. The CDR3 coding sequence is TGTGCCAGCAGCCCTGGGGGAGGCGGCTACGAGCAGTACTTC.

This clone has a handful of counts. The chain joins TRBV28 to TRBJ1-1; D call uncertain. The ends were cut back, 3 bases at V and 0 bases at J, with 14 bases in the middle. Germline loops: CDR1 MDHEN, CDR2 SYDVKM. This CDR3 comprises 16 residues. CDR3 protein: CASSFPSGEMNTEAFF. As DNA, the CDR3 is TGTGCCAGCAGTTTTCCTAGCGGGGAGATGAACACTGAAGCTTTCTTT.

The gene calls are TRBV6-5 and TRBJ1-1; D possibly corresponds to TRBD1 (5 bases). The CDR3 consists of 16 residues. The germline V and J ends were trimmed by 2 bases and 0 bases, with 13 bases remaining between them. CDR1 and CDR2 from the germline V gene are MNHEY and SVGAGI. The CDR3 DNA sequence: TGTGCCAGCAGTTACGACAGCTCCTCGATGAACACTGAAGCTTTCTTT. Translated, it gives CASSYDSSSMNTEAFF.

This chain uses TRBV14 with TRBJ2-1, with a weak D call TRBD2 (6 bases). CDR3 length: 16 amino acids. Trimming took off 1 base at V and 0 bases at J, with 10 bases between the two ends. The germline V gene has CDR1 SGHDN and CDR2 FVKESK. Here the CDR3 reads CASSQALAPSYNEQFF. In nucleotides, the CDR3 is TGTGCCAGCAGCCAAGCTCTAGCGCCCTCCTACAATGAGCAGTTCTTC.

The V and J genes are TRBV11-2 and TRBJ2-7; D is uncertain. Germline CDR1 reads SGHAT; CDR2 reads FQNNGV. The CDR3 runs to 11 residues. Trimming took off 6 bases at V and 3 bases at J, with 6 bases between the two ends. CDR3 DNA sequence: TGTGCCAGCAGGTTCGACTACGAGCAGTACTTC. Residues: CASRFDYEQYF.

V gene TRBV7-8 combines with J gene TRBJ2-5, with TRBD2 identical over 11 bases. Germline CDR1 SGHVS, CDR2 FQNEAQ. This CDR3 contains 15 residues. With V trimmed by 5 bases and J by 4 bases, 6 bases remained unmatched. The CDR3 loop is CASSVSGTSGETQYF. The CDR3 DNA follows: TGTGCCAGCAGCGTTTCCGGGACTAGCGGAGAGACCCAGTACTTC. The full variable domain, in which reference TRBV7-8 and TRBJ2-5 provide the parts outside the CDR3, is GAGVSQSPRYKVAKRGQDVALRCDPISGHVSLFWYQQALGQGPEFLTYFQNEAQLDKSGLPSDRFFAERPEGSVSTLKIQRTQQEDSAVYLCASSVSGTSGETQYFGPGTRLLVL.

V is TRBV6-5 and J is TRBJ1-1, with unresolved D. V was clipped by 6 bases and J by 0 bases, with 8 bases between them. The V gene's germline CDR1 is MNHEY and CDR2 SVGAGI. The CDR3 contains 13 residues. CDR3 sequence (DNA): TGTGCCAGCAGACCAATAGTGAACACTGAAGCTTTCTTT. Amino acids: CASRPIVNTEAFF.

V is TRBV2 and J is TRBJ2-1; D not resolved. CDR1 and CDR2 from the germline V gene are SNHLY and FYNNEI. V shed 6 bases and J shed 0 bases, with 15 bases lying between them. This CDR3 contains 16 residues. In nucleotides, the CDR3 is TGTGCCAGCAGGGTGACAAGATATAGCTCCTACAATGAGCAGTTCTTC. Translating gives CASRVTRYSSYNEQFF.

The chain carries TRBV18 and TRBJ2-7; 11 bases line up with TRBD2. The length of the CDR3 is 17 residues. Germline CDR1 is KGHSH and CDR2 is LQKENI. V lost 2 bases, J lost 6 bases, and 12 bases stayed unmatched. The CDR3 region is CASSPFRTSGPNAEQYF. The CDR3 coding sequence is TGTGCCAGCTCACCATTCCGGACTAGCGGGCCAAACGCCGAGCAGTACTTC.

Only a few counts were recorded for this clone. Other nucleotide sequences from this sample produce the same CDR3. The chain joins TRBV7-3 to TRBJ2-1; TRBD2 agrees at 10 bases. The CDR3 covers 16 residues. Losses at the gene ends were 5 bases for V and 0 bases for J; bases not matched to a gene: 4. The germline CDR1 and CDR2 sequences are SGHTA and FQGTGA. The CDR3 region is CASSLLAGSSYNEQFF. CDR3 sequence (DNA): TGTGCCAGCAGCCTACTAGCGGGGAGCTCCTACAATGAGCAGTTCTTC.

The rearrangement joins TRBV5-5 to TRBJ1-1; D uncertain. CDR1 is SGHKS, CDR2 YYEKEE, per germline (reference sequence). This CDR3 has 14 amino acids. With 3 bases removed from V and 3 bases from J, the gap between germline ends came to 12 bases. The CDR3 sequence: CASSSNSRDTEAFF. CDR3 DNA: TGTGCCAGCAGCTCTAACAGTCGGGACACTGAAGCTTTCTTT.

The rearrangement links TRBV7-7 to TRBJ2-7; D unresolved. The V end was cut by 3 bases, the J end by 2 bases, with 8 bases between. This CDR3 is 13 amino acids long. The germline V gene has CDR1 SSHAT and CDR2 FNYEAQ (reference sequence). This CDR3 is CASSFGATYEQYF. CDR3 sequence (DNA): TGTGCCAGCAGCTTTGGCGCCACCTACGAGCAGTACTTC.

This clone was detected once. J is TRBJ1-5 and V is TRBV7-9; D gene ambiguous. Looked up from germline, CDR1 is SEHNR and CDR2 is FQNEAQ (reference sequence). V lost 4 bases and J 6 bases, leaving 10 bases between the germline ends. CDR3 length: 13 residues. The CDR3 DNA sequence: TGTGCCAGCAGCTCTGCCGCGGGTCAGCCCCAGCATTTT. As protein: CASSSAAGQPQHF.

This rearrangement joins TRBV30 to TRBJ1-3; D is uncertain. This CDR3 comprises 16 residues. Trimming removed 0 bases at V and 0 bases at J, with 12 bases between. In germline, CDR1 is GTSNPN, CDR2 SVGIG (reference sequence). Written as DNA, the CDR3 is TGTGCCTGGAGTGTGTTGGACGGGAGCTCTGGAAACACCATATATTTT. This gives the protein CAWSVLDGSSGNTIYF.

The CDR3 DNA reads TGTGCCAGCAGTTTAACCCTCGGGACAGGGGAGGGAGAGACCCAGTACTTC. Translating gives CASSLTLGTGEGETQYF. This chain joins TRBV28 and TRBJ2-5; TRBD1 matches 10 bases. In germline, CDR1 is MDHEN, CDR2 SYDVKM. This CDR3 is built from 17 residues. Trimming cost V 2 bases and J 4 bases; bases outside gene matches: 10.

The chain is built from TRBV6-1 and TRBJ2-7; D not resolved. Trimming took off 6 bases at V and 3 bases at J, with 18 bases between the two ends. This CDR3 contains 15 residues. Germline CDR1 and CDR2: MNHNS and SASEGT. The CDR3 protein is CASSSRVIALYEQYF. In DNA form, the CDR3 reads TGTGCCAGCAGCAGCCGGGTAATCGCACTCTACGAGCAGTACTTC.

Regarding this clone: The same CDR3 also results from other DNA sequences found in this sample. The chain carries TRBV7-9 and TRBJ2-5; TRBD2 agrees at 8 bases. The CDR3 consists of 14 residues. V trimming: 5 bases; J trimming: 1 base; junction bases outside the gene matches: 3. Looked up from germline, CDR1 is SEHNR and CDR2 is FQNEAQ (reference sequence). The CDR3 region has the DNA TGTGCCAGCAGCAGCACTAGCGGCCAAGAGACCCAGTACTTC. It yields the protein CASSSTSGQETQYF. Combining the CDR3 with reference TRBV7-9 and TRBJ2-5 gives the whole variable domain DTGVSQNPRHKITKRGQNVTFRCDPISEHNRLYWYRQTLGQGPEFLTYFQNEAQLEKSRLLSDRFSAERPKGSFSTLEIQRTEQGDSAMYLCASSSTSGQETQYFGPGTRLLVL.

The chain combines TRBV29-1 with TRBJ2-7; 11 bases map to TRBD1. Germline CDR1 is SQVTM and CDR2 is ANQGSEA. CDR3 length equals 15 residues. V lost 6 bases, J lost 2 bases, and 9 bases stayed unmatched. The CDR3 DNA reads TGCAGCGTGAGGACAGGGGGCGGGTACGCCTACGAGCAGTACTTC. Amino acids: CSVRTGGGYAYEQYF.

The CDR3 protein is CASSFAGNSNQPQHF. In DNA, the CDR3 is TGTGCCAGCAGTTTCGCAGGGAATAGCAATCAGCCCCAGCATTTT. This chain connects TRBV6-5 to TRBJ1-5; maybe TRBD1 (5 bases). CDR3 length: 15 residues. Trimming left V 4 bases short and J 0 bases short, with 10 bases between. Germline V gives CDR1 MNHEY, CDR2 SVGAGI.

This clone was picked up one time. The rearrangement joins TRBV5-1 to TRBJ2-7, with D tentatively TRBD2 (6 bases). CDR1 SGHRS and CDR2 YFSETQ come from the germline V gene. The CDR3 has 13 amino acids. V lost 4 bases and J lost 0, with 8 bases in between. The CDR3 nucleotides are TGCGCCAGCAGCCGGGAGATCTCCTACGAGCAGTACTTC. Protein sequence: CASSREISYEQYF.